This is a list of T cell receptor beta chains from one sample in a study of siplizumab effects on memory and regulatory T cells. The repertoire was sequenced with immunoSEQ multiplex PCR; TCRdb's copy has only in-frame clones and lacks some. The sample holds around 86,000 clones, over 85% seen once. Input material: non-Treg CD4+ T cells sorted from blood. Every receptor here comes from a human donor in good health. CDR3s include the opening cysteine and the closing phenylalanine or tryptophan. Fields, in order: J gene, V gene, D gene, clone size, CDR3 DNA, CDR3 protein. The D gene is left open where the match is weak. The size entry is marked missing in some rows and otherwise reads once, few, many or a size class.

>TRBJ1-1|TRBV9|TRBD1|NA
TGTGCCAGCAGCAAGACAGGGAGTACTGAAGCTTTCTTT
CASSKTGSTEAFF
>TRBJ1-1|TRBV7-3|NA|once
TGTGCCAGCAGCTCGGGACAGAACACTGAAGCTTTCTTT
CASSSGQNTEAFF
>TRBJ2-7|TRBV9|TRBD2|NA
TGTGCCAGCAGCGTAGGACTGCGGGGGGACTACGAGCAGTACTTC
CASSVGLRGDYEQYF
>TRBJ1-1|TRBV19|NA|NA
TGTGCCAGTAGTATACGGGACACTGAAGCTTTCTTT
CASSIRDTEAFF
>TRBJ2-7|TRBV30|NA|NA
TGTGCCTGGAGTAGTCTCCACGAGCAGTACTTC
CAWSSLHEQYF
>TRBJ1-1|TRBV5-1|NA|NA
TGCGCCAGCAGCTTGTTCACTACTAACATGAACACTGAAGCTTTCTTT
CASSLFTTNMNTEAFF
>TRBJ2-7|TRBV30|NA|NA
TGTGCCTGGAGTGTAGAGATCGACGAGCAGTACTTC
CAWSVEIDEQYF
>TRBJ1-5|TRBV15|NA|NA
TGTGCCACCAGCAGGACCCAGGGTGAGCCCCAGCATTTT
CATSRTQGEPQHF
>TRBJ2-2|TRBV2|TRBD2|NA
TGTGCCAGCAGTGAGGAGCTAGCGGGTACCGGGGAGCTGTTTTTT
CASSEELAGTGELFF
>TRBJ2-2|TRBV5-1|NA|NA
TGCGCCAGCAGCGTGTCACTTTCAAGCACCGGGGAGCTGTTTTTT
CASSVSLSSTGELFF
>TRBJ2-1|TRBV5-1|TRBD2|NA
TGCGCCAGCAGCTTGCGTCCAGCGGGGGGACACAATGAGCAGTTCTTC
CASSLRPAGGHNEQFF
>TRBJ1-3|TRBV7-8|NA|NA
TGTGCCAGCAGCTTTCTGGACTCTGGAAACACCATATATTTT
CASSFLDSGNTIYF
>TRBJ1-5|TRBV6-1|NA|NA
TGTGCCAGCAGTGAAGACAGACCCTATAGCAATCAGCCCCAGCATTTT
CASSEDRPYSNQPQHF
>TRBJ1-2|TRBV5-6|NA|NA
TGTGCCAGCAGCTTTCTCGCTCTTACTAACTATGGCTACACCTTC
CASSFLALTNYGYTF
>TRBJ2-1|TRBV7-2|TRBD2|NA
TGTGCCAGCAGCTTAACCTTCCGCGGGAGCCTCTCCAATGAGCAGTTCTTC
CASSLTFRGSLSNEQFF
>TRBJ1-1|TRBV25-1|NA|NA
TGTGCCAGCAGTGAAGGGAACACTGAAGCTTTCTTT
CASSEGNTEAFF
>TRBJ2-3|TRBV30|NA|NA
TGTGCCTGGAGTGTAATCCTACAGGTCGGGGATACGCAGTATTTT
CAWSVILQVGDTQYF
>TRBJ2-2|TRBV7-9|TRBD2|NA
TGTGCCAGCAGCTTACTACTAGCGGGAGGTCCGGGGGAGCTGTTTTTT
CASSLLLAGGPGELFF
>TRBJ2-6|TRBV9|NA|NA
TGTGCCAGCACTAAGTACTCTGGGGCCAACGTCCTGACTTTC
CASTKYSGANVLTF
>TRBJ1-1|TRBV18|NA|NA
TGTGCCAGCCAGCCCTGGGACAAACTCATGAACACTGAAGCTTTCTTT
CASQPWDKLMNTEAFF
>TRBJ2-5|TRBV30|TRBD2|NA
TGTGCCTGGAGGCCTAGCGGGAGAGTTGAGACCCAGTACTTC
CAWRPSGRVETQYF
>TRBJ2-3|TRBV19|NA|NA
TGTGCCAGTAGTGTGCCCGGCTCAAGCACAGATACGCAGTATTTT
CASSVPGSSTDTQYF
>TRBJ1-1|TRBV2|TRBD1|NA
TGTGCCAGGACAGGGGGACTGAACACTGAAGCTTTCTTT
CARTGGLNTEAFF
>TRBJ2-7|TRBV11-2|NA|NA
TGTGCCAGCAGTTCCGGGGTTGGGCAAGGTGAGCAGTACTTC
CASSSGVGQGEQYF
>TRBJ2-1|TRBV5-5|TRBD2|NA
TGTGCCAGCAGCTATCCGGCTTGGGGGTCCGGGACTAGCGGGGTCAATGAGCAGTTCTTC
CASSYPAWGSGTSGVNEQFF
>TRBJ2-7|TRBV12-5|NA|NA
TGTGCTAGTGGTTTCAGGGAGCAGTACTTC
CASGFREQYF
>TRBJ1-5|TRBV6-1|NA|NA
TGTGCCAGCAGTGAAGGTCCACCCGGACAGAGCAATCAGCCCCAGCATTTT
CASSEGPPGQSNQPQHF
>TRBJ1-4|TRBV6-1|NA|NA
TGTGCCAGCAGTGTCCAGACAACTAATGAAAAACTGTTTTTT
CASSVQTTNEKLFF
>TRBJ1-5|TRBV5-1|NA|NA
TGCGCCAGCAGCTTGCTGGGCGGAGATAGCAATCAGCCCCAGCATTTT
CASSLLGGDSNQPQHF
>TRBJ2-1|TRBV5-1|NA|NA
TGCGCCAGCAGCCCCGTTGCGGGTTACAATGAGCAGTTCTTC
CASSPVAGYNEQFF
>TRBJ1-1|TRBV19|TRBD1|NA
TGTGCCAGTAGTATAGTCTCCAGGGGGCAGGGTGAAGCTTTCTTT
CASSIVSRGQGEAFF
>TRBJ2-3|TRBV5-1|NA|NA
TGCGCCAGCAGCCCGGGGACTTCCACAGATACGCAGTATTTT
CASSPGTSTDTQYF
>TRBJ2-3|TRBV5-1|NA|NA
TGCGCCAGCAGCTTGGACGGGTCGGGGTCAGATACGCAGTATTTT
CASSLDGSGSDTQYF